One sample yielded the 24 T cell receptor beta chains listed below, sequenced in a study of technical replicates of blood from a handful of donors. TCRdb keeps only in-frame clones here, not all; method: immunoSEQ multiplex PCR. This sample has about 72,000 clones, with roughly 96% found just once. Input material: T cells isolated from PBMCs. The receptors stem from a human donor in good health.

The chain links TRBV6-6 to TRBJ1-1; no reliable D call. The CDR3 is made up of 12 amino acids. Germline CDR1 and CDR2: MNHNY and SVGAGI (reference sequence). Deletions cut 7 bases from V and 2 bases from J, with 8 bases between. The DNA for the CDR3 is TGTGCCAGCAAGAGGGCAAACACTGAAGCTTTCTTT. Translated: CASKRANTEAFF.

This sequence joins TRBV4-1 and TRBJ2-1, with 12 bases lining up with TRBD2. With 0 bases clipped from V and 6 bases from J, the junction kept 6 bases outside the gene matches. Germline V gives CDR1 MGHRA, CDR2 YSYEKL. The CDR3 extends over 17 amino acids. The CDR3 loop is CASSQESLAGGPNEQFF. The CDR3 nucleotides read TGCGCCAGCAGCCAAGAATCCCTAGCGGGGGGGCCCAATGAGCAGTTCTTC.

The chain couples TRBV4-1 to TRBJ1-5, with 10 bases that match TRBD1. Looked up from germline, CDR1 is MGHRA and CDR2 is YSYEKL. J lost 4 bases, V lost 1 base, and 1 base had no gene match. CDR3 length: 15 amino acids. The CDR3 coding sequence is TGCGCCAGCAGCCAAGGACAGGGGGCGAATCAGCCCCAGCATTTT. Amino acid sequence: CASSQGQGANQPQHF.

The chain recombines TRBV4-1 with TRBJ2-1; TRBD2 might be the D (6 bases). CDR1 and CDR2 from the germline V gene are MGHRA and YSYEKL. The CDR3 runs to 12 residues. Trimming shortened V by 3 bases and J by 6 bases, and 6 bases separated the two germline ends. As DNA, the CDR3 is TGCGCCAGCAGCCAGACTAGCAATGAGCAGTTCTTC. This translates into CASSQTSNEQFF.

The V and J genes are TRBV29-1 and TRBJ2-7; 7 nucleotides match TRBD1. Trimming removed 6 bases from V and 4 bases from J; junction bases left unmatched: 9. Germline V gene lookup returns CDR1 SQVTM and CDR2 ANQGSEA. This CDR3 is built from 13 residues. CDR3 DNA sequence: TGCAGCGTGGGACGACAGGGTCATTACGAGCAGTACTTC. Its protein is CSVGRQGHYEQYF.

The chain couples TRBV11-2 to TRBJ1-2, with TRBD1 as a possible D gene (6 bases). The CDR3 runs 18 residues. Germline CDR1 reads SGHAT; CDR2 reads FQNNGV. Trimming left V 3 bases short and J 4 bases short, with 24 bases between. The CDR3 nucleotides read TGTGCCAGCAGCTTCCCCAGGGGTCAATCACCATCCTCCTATGGCTACACCTTC. It translates to CASSFPRGQSPSSYGYTF.

The chain links TRBV19 to TRBJ1-5, with TRBD1 matching over 7 bases. V lost 6 bases to trimming and J lost 4 bases; unmatched junction nucleotides: 9. Germline V CDR1 and CDR2: LNHDA, SQIVND (reference sequence). The CDR3 runs to 15 residues. CDR3: CASRTRRGMNQPQHF. The CDR3 DNA sequence: TGTGCCAGTAGAACCCGCAGGGGGATGAATCAGCCCCAGCATTTT.

The CDR3 bases are TGTGCCAGCAGCTCAACAGGGACGCAGGCAGAAAAACTGTTTTTT. Amino acids: CASSSTGTQAEKLFF. The rearrangement uses TRBV7-9 and TRBJ1-4; TRBD1 is a possible D gene (6 bases). This CDR3 has 15 amino acids. V dropped 4 bases and J dropped 8 bases, with 17 bases sitting between them. CDR1 is SEHNR, CDR2 FQNEAQ, per germline (reference sequence). Supplemented by reference TRBV7-9 and TRBJ1-4, the full variable domain reads DTGVSQNPRHKITKRGQNVTFRCDPISEHNRLYWYRQTLGQGPEFLTYFQNEAQLEKSRLLSDRFSAERPKGSFSTLEIQRTEQGDSAMYLCASSSTGTQAEKLFFGSGTQLSVL.

The rearrangement uses TRBV15 and TRBJ2-1; 8 bases are a match to TRBD2. J was trimmed by 2 bases and V by 5 bases; bases with no gene match: 5. Germline CDR1 reads LNHNV; CDR2 reads YYDKDF (reference sequence). The CDR3 runs to 15 residues. The CDR3: CATSPTSGTYNEQFF. The DNA of the CDR3 is TGTGCCACCAGCCCTACTAGCGGCACCTACAATGAGCAGTTCTTC.

The chain carries TRBV5-1 and TRBJ2-1; a possible D gene is TRBD2 (7 bases). CDR1 and CDR2 (germline): SGHRS, YFSETQ. The ends were cut back, 5 bases at V and 8 bases at J, with 20 bases in the middle. This CDR3 has 15 residues. The CDR3 DNA reads as TGCGCCAGCAGGAACGCGGAGGGGGGGCTTTATGAGCAGTTCTTC. As protein: CASRNAEGGLYEQFF.

V gene TRBV4-1 combines with J gene TRBJ1-3, with a weak D call TRBD1 (5 bases). Germline V lookup: CDR1 MGHRA, CDR2 YSYEKL. This CDR3 region has 16 residues. Deletions cut 1 base from V and 4 bases from J, with 14 bases between. DNA for the CDR3: TGCGCCAGCAGCCAAGTGCAGGGTATATCCGGAAACACCATATATTTT. This encodes CASSQVQGISGNTIYF.

The chain joins TRBV2 to TRBJ1-1, with TRBD1 identical over 9 bases. After removal of 9 bases from V and 3 bases from J, the junction contained 8 bases not matched to a gene. Germline CDR1 reads SNHLY; CDR2 reads FYNNEI. The CDR3 extends over 14 amino acids. This chain's CDR3 is CASLTGGSDTEAFF. The DNA of the CDR3 is TGTGCCAGTTTAACAGGGGGCTCGGACACTGAAGCTTTCTTT. Supplemented by reference TRBV2 and TRBJ1-1, the full variable domain reads EPEVTQTPSHQVTQMGQEVILRCVPISNHLYFYWYRQILGQKVEFLVSFYNNEISEKSEIFDDQFSVERPDGSNFTLKIRSTKLEDSAMYFCASLTGGSDTEAFFGQGTRLTVV.

The rearrangement uses TRBV11-3 and TRBJ1-1, with TRBD1 matching 12 bases. Trimming took 1 base from V and 5 from J; bases not matched to a gene: 8. Germline V gene data show CDR1 as SGHNT and CDR2 as YENEEA. CDR3 length: 17 residues. CDR3 DNA sequence: TGTGCCAGCAGCTTAGGGGGGGACAGGGGGCAGTGGACTGAAGCTTTCTTT. The encoded protein is CASSLGGDRGQWTEAFF.

This CDR3 reads CASSVGQGSLGANVLTF. The CDR3 DNA is TGTGCCAGCAGCGTAGGACAGGGTTCCCTCGGGGCCAACGTCCTGACTTTC. The rearrangement joins TRBV9 to TRBJ2-6; 7 bases match TRBD1. Germline values: CDR1 SGDLS, CDR2 YYNGEE. This CDR3 region has 17 residues. Trimming cost V 0 bases and J 4 bases; bases outside gene matches: 7. The full variable domain, with the rest looked up from reference TRBV9 and TRBJ2-6, is DSGVTQTPKHLITATGQRVTLRCSPRSGDLSVYWYQQSLDQGLQFLIQYYNGEERAKGNILERFSAQQFPDLHSELNLSSLELGDSALYFCASSVGQGSLGANVLTFGAGSRLTVL.

The chain couples TRBV10-1 to TRBJ1-5; 10 nucleotides agree with TRBD1. In germline, CDR1 is WNHNN, CDR2 SYGVQD (reference sequence). V shed 4 bases and J 3 bases; nucleotides not matched to a gene: 3. The CDR3 length is 15 residues. The CDR3 nucleotides read TGCGCCAGCAGTGGGGGACAGGGGAACAATCAGCCCCAGCATTTT. Translation: CASSGGQGNNQPQHF.

The genes are TRBV4-2 and TRBJ2-1; 9 bases map to TRBD2. The CDR3 runs to 16 residues. CDR1 and CDR2 from the germline V gene are LGHNA and YNFKEQ. The V segment lost 1 base and the J segment 4 bases; nucleotides outside the gene matches: 5. Here the CDR3 reads CASSQGGTSLYNEQFF. CDR3 in DNA: TGTGCCAGCAGCCAAGGGGGGACTAGCCTTTACAATGAGCAGTTCTTC.

This chain joins TRBV18 and TRBJ2-7, with unresolved D. The CDR3 has 14 residues. Trimming took off 3 bases at V and 3 bases at J, with 12 bases between the two ends. The germline CDR1 and CDR2 sequences are KGHSH and LQKENI. The CDR3, as DNA: TGTGCCAGCTCACCCTATCAGGAAAGCTACGAGCAGTACTTC. Protein: CASSPYQESYEQYF.

The rearrangement joins TRBV5-1 to TRBJ2-7, with 7 positions matching TRBD1. From germline, CDR1 is SGHRS and CDR2 YFSETQ. This CDR3 comprises 14 residues. With V trimmed by 4 bases and J by 3 bases, 7 bases remained unmatched. CDR3 coding DNA: TGCGCCAGCAGCGTCCCGACAGGGATCTACGAGCAGTACTTC. Protein product: CASSVPTGIYEQYF.

This clone occurred once. V is TRBV11-2 and J is TRBJ2-3, with 9 nucleotides matching TRBD2. J lost 6 bases, V lost 5 bases, and 9 bases had no gene match. Per germline, CDR1 SGHAT and CDR2 FQNNGV. The CDR3 contains 15 residues. CDR3 nucleotides: TGTGCCAGCAGCGTGACTAGCGGATCTTTGGATACGCAGTATTTT. Residues: CASSVTSGSLDTQYF.

The chain combines TRBV6-5 with TRBJ2-2; 8 nucleotides agree with TRBD2. The CDR3 sequence is 15 residues long. V was pared by 8 bases and J by 7 bases, with 12 bases of the junction left unmatched. From germline, CDR1 is MNHEY and CDR2 SVGAGI. The CDR3 is CASPLPTSEGGELFF. DNA of the CDR3: TGTGCCAGCCCGTTACCGACTAGCGAAGGCGGGGAGCTGTTTTTT.

The J gene is TRBJ2-1, the V gene TRBV10-2, with TRBD1 as a possible D gene (5 bases). CDR3 length: 13 residues. Germline V gene data show CDR1 as WSHSY and CDR2 as SAAADI. The V end was cut by 8 bases, the J end by 7 bases, with 15 bases between. CDR3 amino acids: CASFSGRGNEQFF. The DNA for the CDR3 is TGCGCCAGCTTCTCGGGTAGGGGAAATGAGCAGTTCTTC.

This chain connects TRBV7-2 to TRBJ1-1, with D possibly TRBD1 on 5 matching bases. Germline CDR1 SGHTA, CDR2 FQGNSA. Trimming shortened V by 1 base and J by 1 base, and 16 bases separated the two germline ends. The CDR3 covers 17 residues. CDR3 nucleotides: TGTGCCAGCAGCTTAGGGTTGGCAGGGTATCGGAACACTGAAGCTTTCTTT. Its protein is CASSLGLAGYRNTEAFF. Looking up the rest from reference TRBV7-2 and TRBJ1-1 gives the full variable domain: GAGVSQSPSNKVTEKGKDVELRCDPISGHTALYWYRQSLGQGLEFLIYFQGNSAPDKSGLPSDRFSAERTGGSVSTLTIQRTQQEDSAVYLCASSLGLAGYRNTEAFFGQGTRLTVV.

This chain links TRBV6-6 with TRBJ2-7; 7 nucleotides line up with TRBD1. Trimming removed 2 bases from V and 1 base from J; junction bases left unmatched: 8. The V gene's germline CDR1 is MNHNY and CDR2 SVGAGI (reference sequence). The CDR3 has 16 amino acids. The CDR3 nucleotides read TGTGCCAGCAGTTACGCCGGACAGGACCGATCCTACGAGCAGTACTTC. Amino acids: CASSYAGQDRSYEQYF.

The chain recombines TRBV10-3 with TRBJ1-5, with TRBD1 matching over 11 bases. This CDR3 has 15 residues. V shed 6 bases, J shed 6 bases, and the junction held 7 bases outside the gene matches. In germline, CDR1 is ENHRY, CDR2 SYGVKD. CDR3 nucleotide sequence: TGTGCCATCAGCCTGGGACAGGGGGTCGGTCAGCCCCAGCATTTT. Translated: CAISLGQGVGQPQHF.